This T cell receptor (beta chain) was sequenced for a study of Graves' ophthalmopathy and Graves' hyperthyroidism. Study-level findings and limits: Blood also carried most expanded thyroid clonotypes exceeding 0.001 frequency. Ophthalmopathy cases were distinguished from stable hyperthyroidism by a 13-signature model, reaching approximately 88% sensitivity and around 77% specificity.

This CDR3 has 16 amino acids. V was pared by 1 base and J by 6 bases, with 21 bases between. The germline V gene has CDR1 DFQATT and CDR2 SNEGSKA (reference sequence). This clonotype was observed a handful of times. The target antigen is unknown. Researchers took RNA transcripts and amplified TCR beta CDR3 regions from them. The authors performed first-round RT-PCR with HTBI primers and then a second-round multiplex PCR. From the multiplex PCR reads, TCRdb called clonotypes with MiXCR, one entry per CDR3 protein. The sample has about 48,000 distinct CDR3 sequences, over 45% seen once; the top ten hold approximately 23%.

This receptor was taken from an adult man with Graves' ophthalmopathy. This chain links TRBV20-1 with TRBJ1-2; TRBD1 might be the D (6 bases). The sequencing input was peripheral blood. The CDR3 DNA follows: TGCAGTGCTAGAGTTTTGGGGGCAGCTTTAACGAATGGCTACACCTTC. The encoded protein is CSARVLGAALTNGYTF.